Presented here are 8 T cell receptor beta chains from one specimen sequenced in a study of T cells in Graves' hyperthyroidism and ophthalmopathy. Amplification yielded TCR beta CDR3 regions, with RNA transcripts as the source. The HTBI primer set was used in a first-round RT-PCR of the TCR CDR3. TCRdb re-derived calls from the multiplex PCR reads in MiXCR, one entry per CDR3 protein. The profile shows around 450,000 distinct CDR3 sequences, roughly an eighth of them singletons. Input material: blood. Receptors were obtained from a young woman with Graves' hyperthyroidism.

V is TRBV7-3 and J is TRBJ2-7; D is possibly TRBD2 (5 bases). Between the trimmed V and J ends, which lost 5 bases and 6 bases, there was a span of 17 bases. Germline lookup yields CDR1 SGHTA and CDR2 FQGTGA. The CDR3 is 14 residues long. The CDR3 DNA is TGTGCCAGCAGCCCCAGCGGAGCTAGAGGCGAGCAGTACTTC. It encodes CASSPSGARGEQYF.

V usage is TRBV20-1 and J usage is TRBJ2-7; the match to TRBD2 covers 10 bases. Trimming cost V 7 bases and J 3 bases; bases outside gene matches: 3. The germline gives CDR1 DFQATT, CDR2 SNEGSKA (reference sequence). CDR3 length equals 12 residues. CDR3 sequence reads: CSVSSGSYEQYF. CDR3 in DNA: TGCAGTGTTTCTAGCGGGAGCTACGAGCAGTACTTC.

This chain uses TRBV9 with TRBJ1-6; 10 positions match TRBD1. CDR3 length equals 16 residues. Germline assignment: CDR1 SGDLS and CDR2 YYNGEE. The V and J ends lost 0 bases and 6 bases, in that order; junction bases with no gene match: 3. The chain's CDR3 is CASSVGTGGSNSPLHF. The CDR3 coding sequence is TGTGCCAGCAGCGTAGGGACAGGGGGGAGTAATTCACCCCTCCACTTT.

The chain is built from TRBV10-3 and TRBJ2-1; 8 bases are a match to TRBD2. Germline-derived CDR1 and CDR2 are ENHRY and SYGVKD. V dropped 5 bases and J dropped 4; count of bases not matched to a gene: 7. The CDR3 sequence is 15 residues long. CDR3 protein: CAISTDTSGYNEQFF. DNA for the CDR3: TGTGCCATCAGTACCGACACTAGCGGATACAATGAGCAGTTCTTC.

This clonotype was seen at least ten times. The V gene is TRBV28, the J gene TRBJ2-3, with 8 bases identical to TRBD2. This CDR3 contains 13 residues. J gave up 0 bases and V 7 bases, and 0 bases lay outside the gene matches. Germline assignment: CDR1 MDHEN and CDR2 SYDVKM. The CDR3 reads CASTSGSTDTQYF. CDR3 DNA sequence: TGTGCCAGCACTAGCGGGAGCACAGATACGCAGTATTTT.

This chain joins TRBV9 and TRBJ2-5; maybe TRBD1 (6 bases). The V end lost 3 bases, the J end lost 0 bases, and 12 bases lay between the germline ends. Germline CDR1 SGDLS, CDR2 YYNGEE. The CDR3 is made up of 15 amino acids. CDR3 in DNA: TGTGCCAGCAGCGCCGAAACAGGGTACCAAGAGACCCAGTACTTC. Its translation is CASSAETGYQETQYF.

This clonotype appeared a few times. The CDR3 coding sequence is TGTGCCAGCAGTTACTCGGCAGCTTGGGACTATGGCTACACCTTC. Translation gives CASSYSAAWDYGYTF. The chain carries TRBV6-5 and TRBJ1-2; D unresolved. Germline V gene lookup returns CDR1 MNHEY and CDR2 SVGAGI. The CDR3 runs 15 residues. Trimming removed 0 bases from V and 3 bases from J, with 11 bases in between.

This clonotype occurred a few times. This chain links TRBV5-4 with TRBJ1-4; weak D call: TRBD1 (6 bases). CDR1 and CDR2 from the germline V gene are SGHNT and YYREEE (reference sequence). CDR3 length: 14 residues. The germline V and J ends were trimmed by 3 bases and 5 bases, with 11 bases remaining between them. CDR3 in DNA: TGTGCCAGCAGCTCCAAAACAGGGAATGAAAAACTGTTTTTT. It codes for CASSSKTGNEKLFF.